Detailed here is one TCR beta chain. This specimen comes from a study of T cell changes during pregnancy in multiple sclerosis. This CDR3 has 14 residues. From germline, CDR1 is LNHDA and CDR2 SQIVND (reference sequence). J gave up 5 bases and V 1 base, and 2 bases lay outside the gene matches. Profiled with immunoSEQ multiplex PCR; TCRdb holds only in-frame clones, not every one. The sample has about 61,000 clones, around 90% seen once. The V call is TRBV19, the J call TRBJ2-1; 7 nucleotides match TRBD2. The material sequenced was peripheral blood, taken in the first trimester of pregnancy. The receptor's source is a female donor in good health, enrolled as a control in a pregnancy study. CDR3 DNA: TGTGCCAGTAGTATAGCGGGAGGAGACAATGAGCAGTTCTTC. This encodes CASSIAGGDNEQFF.